A selection of T cell receptor beta chains follows, all from one sample in a study of human T cells and chemical hapten exposure. In TCRdb, the RACE reads were re-called with MiXCR into one record per CDR3 protein. Of 75,000 to 90,000 distinct CDR3 sequences in the sample, 10% are singletons; the top ten hold under 1.5%. This sample comprised whole blood, obtained in connection with sensitization to the hapten diphenylcyclopropenone (DPC). The receptors were sampled from a woman aged 45-65 years with alopecia areata. Some clones in this sample may be carry-over from other donors' samples. The CDR3 runs from the conserved cysteine through the conserved F or W. D genes are given only for firm matches. Clone sizes are given selectively: once, few, many, or a class where the clone is expanded.

V: TRBV7-9
size: many
J: TRBJ2-3
length: 11
D: NA
CDR3: CASSFADTQYF
DNA: TGTGCCAGCAGCTTCGCAGATACGCAGTATTTT

V: TRBV6-2/TRBV6-3
size: NA
J: TRBJ1-2
length: 14
D: NA
CDR3: CASSYRTRQYGYTF
DNA: TGTGCCAGCAGCTACCGGACACGACAATATGGCTACACCTTC

V: TRBV20-1
size: NA
J: TRBJ2-6
length: 12
D: NA
CDR3: CSARGPPGVLTF
DNA: TGCAGTGCTAGAGGCCCCCCGGGCGTCCTGACTTTC

V: TRBV5-1
size: few
J: TRBJ1-2
length: 15
D: TRBD1
CDR3: CASSLEGTGTYGYTF
DNA: TGCGCCAGCAGCTTGGAGGGGACAGGGACGTATGGCTACACCTTC

V: TRBV19
size: many
J: TRBJ2-5
length: 11
D: NA
CDR3: CASSISETQYF
DNA: TGTGCCAGTAGTATATCGGAGACCCAGTACTTC

V: TRBV7-3
size: NA
J: TRBJ2-1
length: 13
D: NA
CDR3: CASSLKWGDEQFF
DNA: TGTGCCAGCAGTCTTAAATGGGGGGATGAGCAGTTCTTC

V: TRBV7-2
size: NA
J: TRBJ1-3
length: 15
D: TRBD1
CDR3: CDSSLGTVSGNTIYF
DNA: TGTGACAGCAGCTTAGGGACAGTCTCTGGAAACACCATATATTTT

V: TRBV18
size: NA
J: TRBJ1-1
length: 13
D: TRBD1
CDR3: CASSPSGQAEAFF
DNA: TGTGCCAGCTCACCATCAGGACAGGCAGAAGCTTTCTTT

V: TRBV25-1
size: many
J: TRBJ2-7
length: 12
D: TRBD1
CDR3: CASKDRGHEQYF
DNA: TGTGCCAGCAAGGACAGGGGCCACGAGCAGTACTTC

V: TRBV29-1
size: NA
J: TRBJ2-7
length: 15
D: TRBD2
CDR3: CSVVRRLADPREQYF
DNA: TGCAGCGTTGTGAGGCGACTAGCGGACCCTAGGGAGCAGTACTTC

V: TRBV5-4
size: few
J: TRBJ2-1
length: 15
D: NA
CDR3: CASRSDSSSYNEQFF
DNA: TGTGCCAGCAGATCCGACTCGAGCTCCTACAATGAGCAGTTCTTC

V: TRBV11-3
size: few
J: TRBJ2-3
length: 18
D: TRBD2
CDR3: CASSYGTSGRVGTDTQYF
DNA: TGTGCCAGCAGCTACGGGACTAGCGGGAGGGTGGGCACAGATACGCAGTATTTT

V: TRBV29-1
size: many
J: TRBJ1-2
length: 13
D: TRBD1
CDR3: CSVSGTGGNGYTF
DNA: TGCAGCGTCTCCGGGACAGGGGGCAATGGCTACACCTTC

V: TRBV5-1
size: once
J: TRBJ2-7
length: 11
D: NA
CDR3: CASSQNFEQYF
DNA: TGCGCCAGCAGCCAGAACTTCGAGCAGTACTTC

V: TRBV25-1
size: few
J: TRBJ1-1
length: 13
D: NA
CDR3: CASSSPGGLGAFF
DNA: TGTGCCAGCAGTTCTCCGGGGGGGTTAGGGGCTTTCTTT

V: TRBV7-2
size: few
J: TRBJ2-2
length: 15
D: NA
CDR3: CASSLALGRTGELFF
DNA: TGTGCCAGCAGCTTAGCGCTAGGCAGGACCGGGGAGCTGTTTTTT

V: TRBV3-1
size: NA
J: TRBJ1-3
length: 12
D: NA
CDR3: CASSQAADTIYF
DNA: TGTGCCAGCAGCCAAGCGGCGGACACCATATATTTT

V: TRBV29-1
size: few
J: TRBJ2-7
length: 14
D: NA
CDR3: CSVVFLGLNYEQYF
DNA: TGCAGCGTTGTATTCCTGGGTCTTAACTACGAGCAGTACTTC

V: TRBV6-5
size: few
J: TRBJ1-4
length: 15
D: TRBD1
CDR3: CASSSGGVANEKLFF
DNA: TGTGCCAGCAGTTCAGGGGGCGTAGCTAATGAAAAACTGTTTTTT

V: TRBV12-3/TRBV12-4
size: few
J: TRBJ1-6
length: 16
D: TRBD1
CDR3: CASSPTGSSYNSPLHF
DNA: TGTGCCAGCAGTCCGACAGGGAGCTCCTATAATTCACCCCTCCACTTT

V: TRBV11-2
size: NA
J: TRBJ2-5
length: 18
D: TRBD2
CDR3: CVSSSRALAGGFQETQYF
DNA: TGTGTCAGCAGCTCGAGGGCCCTAGCGGGAGGATTCCAAGAGACCCAGTACTTC

V: TRBV7-2
size: few
J: TRBJ2-5
length: 13
D: NA
CDR3: CASSPRAGGTQYF
DNA: TGTGCCAGCAGCCCCCGGGCCGGAGGGACCCAGTACTTC

V: TRBV6-5
size: many
J: TRBJ2-7
length: 14
D: TRBD2
CDR3: CASSYRGGSDEQYF
DNA: TGTGCCAGCAGTTACAGGGGCGGGAGCGACGAGCAGTACTTC

V: TRBV7-8
size: few
J: TRBJ2-3
length: 15
D: NA
CDR3: CASSLRDGPGDTQYF
DNA: TGTGCCAGCAGCTTACGGGACGGACCAGGGGATACGCAGTATTTT

V: TRBV5-1
size: many
J: TRBJ2-7
length: 14
D: NA
CDR3: CASRKDPGGDEQYF
DNA: TGCGCCAGCAGGAAGGACCCGGGTGGAGACGAGCAGTACTTC

V: TRBV4-3
size: many
J: TRBJ1-6
length: 14
D: NA
CDR3: CASSQGQEGSPLHF
DNA: TGCGCCAGCAGCCAAGGACAGGAGGGTTCACCCCTCCACTTT

V: TRBV29-1
size: NA
J: TRBJ2-7
length: 13
D: TRBD1
CDR3: CSAGTGSSYEQYF
DNA: TGCAGCGCTGGGACAGGGAGCTCCTACGAGCAGTACTTC

V: TRBV6-6
size: NA
J: TRBJ2-2
length: 15
D: NA
CDR3: CASTPGGWGTGELFF
DNA: TGTGCCAGCACTCCCGGGGGATGGGGCACCGGGGAGCTGTTTTTT

V: TRBV19
size: NA
J: TRBJ2-7
length: 13
D: NA
CDR3: CASSSSGLLEQYF
DNA: TGTGCCAGTAGTTCTTCGGGACTTTTGGAGCAGTACTTC

V: TRBV18
size: NA
J: TRBJ1-5
length: 16
D: TRBD1
CDR3: CASSPGTGQGNQPQHF
DNA: TGTGCCAGCTCACCAGGAACTGGACAGGGCAATCAGCCCCAGCATTTT

V: TRBV9
size: few
J: TRBJ2-2
length: 15
D: NA
CDR3: CASSVVGSPPGELFF
DNA: TGTGCCAGCAGCGTAGTAGGCTCCCCGCCTGGGGAGCTGTTTTTT

V: TRBV20-1
size: NA
J: TRBJ2-2
length: 14
D: NA
CDR3: CSASLTGRDGELFF
DNA: TGCAGTGCTAGTTTGACAGGGAGGGACGGGGAGCTGTTTTTT

V: TRBV20-1
size: few
J: TRBJ2-7
length: 15
D: TRBD2
CDR3: CSASGSLAGTYEQYF
DNA: TGCAGTGCTAGCGGGTCGCTAGCGGGGACCTACGAGCAGTACTTC

V: TRBV3-1
size: many
J: TRBJ2-7
length: 14
D: TRBD1
CDR3: CASSPHRGWTEQYF
DNA: TGTGCCAGCAGCCCACACAGGGGATGGACCGAGCAGTACTTC

V: TRBV6-6
size: many
J: TRBJ2-7
length: 14
D: NA
CDR3: CASSPGGPSYEQYF
DNA: TGTGCCAGCAGTCCTGGCGGACCCTCCTACGAGCAGTACTTC

V: TRBV11-1
size: many
J: TRBJ2-1
length: 17
D: TRBD2
CDR3: CASSFTPRTSGMNEQFF
DNA: TGTGCCAGCAGCTTTACCCCCCGGACTAGCGGGATGAATGAGCAGTTCTTC

V: TRBV6-2/TRBV6-3
size: NA
J: TRBJ2-7
length: 14
D: NA
CDR3: CASSWDRLVDEQYF
DNA: TGTGCCAGCAGTTGGGACCGACTTGTTGACGAGCAGTACTTC

V: TRBV11-2
size: few
J: TRBJ2-6
length: 18
D: NA
CDR3: CASSLEGRQSSGANVLTF
DNA: TGTGCCAGCAGCCTGGAAGGACGGCAGAGCTCTGGGGCCAACGTCCTGACTTTC

V: TRBV5-1
size: NA
J: TRBJ2-7
length: 16
D: NA
CDR3: CASSIGPGTLTYEQYF
DNA: TGCGCCAGCAGCATCGGCCCGGGCACTCTTACCTACGAGCAGTACTTC

V: TRBV30
size: NA
J: TRBJ2-1
length: 13
D: TRBD2
CDR3: CAWRLAGAHEQFF
DNA: TGTGCCTGGAGACTAGCGGGAGCCCATGAGCAGTTCTTC

V: TRBV30
size: once
J: TRBJ1-1
length: 13
D: NA
CDR3: CAWSVQGNAEAFF
DNA: TGTGCCTGGAGTGTACAGGGTAACGCTGAAGCTTTCTTT

V: TRBV18
size: few
J: TRBJ2-5
length: 15
D: TRBD1
CDR3: CASSVPGQGLETQYF
DNA: TGTGCCAGCTCAGTCCCGGGACAGGGACTAGAGACCCAGTACTTC

V: TRBV7-9
size: NA
J: TRBJ1-1
length: 18
D: NA
CDR3: CASSPKSVGGYKDTEAFF
DNA: TGTGCCAGCAGCCCCAAAAGCGTAGGGGGGTACAAAGACACTGAAGCTTTCTTT

V: TRBV9
size: NA
J: TRBJ2-5
length: 12
D: NA
CDR3: CASSVFGETQYF
DNA: TGTGCCAGCAGCGTTTTCGGAGAGACCCAGTACTTC

V: TRBV12-3/TRBV12-4
size: few
J: TRBJ2-1
length: 12
D: NA
CDR3: CASSLAARSWVF
DNA: TGTGCCAGCAGTTTGGCGGCGAGGAGTTGGGTCTTC

V: TRBV9
size: NA
J: TRBJ2-3
length: 12
D: NA
CDR3: CASSVVTDTQYF
DNA: TGTGCCAGCAGCGTAGTCACAGATACGCAGTATTTT

V: TRBV29-1
size: NA
J: TRBJ1-1
length: 12
D: NA
CDR3: CSVVRLSHEAFF
DNA: TGCAGCGTTGTTCGGCTCTCTCATGAAGCTTTCTTT

V: TRBV30
size: few
J: TRBJ2-5
length: 13
D: NA
CDR3: CAWSSFLQETQYF
DNA: TGTGCCTGGAGTAGCTTCCTCCAAGAGACCCAGTACTTC

V: TRBV12-5
size: few
J: TRBJ1-5
length: 13
D: NA
CDR3: CASQGGFNQPQHF
DNA: TGTGCTAGTCAAGGAGGCTTCAATCAGCCCCAGCATTTT

V: TRBV6-6
size: NA
J: TRBJ1-6
length: 13
D: TRBD1
CDR3: CASSRTGNSPLHF
DNA: TGTGCCAGCAGTAGGACAGGGAATTCACCCCTCCACTTT

V: TRBV19
size: few
J: TRBJ2-2
length: 15
D: NA
CDR3: CASSPSGANTGELFF
DNA: TGTGCCAGTAGCCCTTCGGGCGCGAACACCGGGGAGCTGTTTTTT

V: TRBV9
size: NA
J: TRBJ2-7
length: 15
D: NA
CDR3: CASSPEEASSYEQYF
DNA: TGTGCCAGCAGCCCGGAGGAGGCCAGCTCCTACGAGCAGTACTTC

V: TRBV7-2
size: NA
J: TRBJ2-3
length: 14
D: NA
CDR3: CASSQTMFADTQYF
DNA: TGTGCCAGCAGCCAGACTATGTTTGCAGATACGCAGTATTTT

V: TRBV20-1
size: NA
J: TRBJ2-3
length: 16
D: TRBD2
CDR3: CSARDPTEGGTDTQYF
DNA: TGCAGTGCTAGAGATCCGACAGAGGGAGGGACAGATACGCAGTATTTT

V: TRBV3-1
size: many
J: TRBJ2-6
length: 14
D: NA
CDR3: CASSLRRSENVLTF
DNA: TGTGCCAGCAGCCTAAGACGGTCAGAAAACGTCCTGACTTTC